A single T cell receptor (beta chain) is shown here with its context. Its recognized antigen is unknown. Base qualities are not at hand, and no much larger clone is one base apart. The immunoSEQ Assay was the method used to sequence TCRbeta CDR3 regions. After extraction, genomic DNA underwent amplification by bias-controlled multiplex PCR, followed by high-throughput sequencing. Processing in the source paper ran as follows. To quantify the absolute abundance of each unique TCRbeta CDR3 region, sequences were collapsed and filtered. T cell fraction was estimated by normalizing TCRbeta template counts to usable DNA, with usable DNA measured through amplification of reference genes found in all nucleated cells. Repertoire TCRs were annotated as SARS-CoV-2-specific by exact matching of V gene, CDR3 amino acid sequence and J gene to a known reactive TCR set. The reference SARS-CoV-2 TCR set was obtained from MIRA and was filtered for enrichment in COVID-19-positive ImmuneCODE repertoires, whereby public or cross-reactive TCRs were removed. Based on the MIRA antigens, annotated TCRs were further analysed at the level of specific ORF or position within ORF. Breadth was defined as annotated unique rearrangements over total unique productive rearrangements; depth was the summed frequency of those rearrangements. Two-sided Wilcoxon rank-sum tests were used to compare TCR breadth between groups. In TCRdb, the immuneACCESS table is reduced to in-frame sequences with V and J assigned. These tables do not hold every clone; where another copy was compared, an unresolved V gene accounts for under half, and the others remain unexplained. V, J and clone size derive from that table, while D and trimming were established from the DNA sequence. The table for this sample lists about 280,000 clones; around 87% of them were counted only once. The top ten hold about 3.5% of the sample.

This entry comes from a study of Ad26.COV2.S vaccination and SARS-CoV-2 variants (dated by TCRdb to the early 2020s). Describing the broader study: Donors in the vaccine arm were drawn from COV1001, a phase I-IIa trial of Ad26.COV2.S in healthy adults that was multicentre, randomized, double-blind and placebo-controlled. Ad26.COV2.S was administered intramuscularly at a dose of 5x10^10 or 1x10^11 viral particles, either as one shot or as two shots given 56 days apart. TCRbeta repertoire sequencing served as the tool for gauging how specific and how broad the SARS-CoV-2-reactive T cell receptors were following Ad26.COV2.S vaccination. The TCR-sequenced set comprised around 30 samples: approximately 19 Ad26.COV2.S vaccine recipients, 5 placebo recipients and 8 SARS-CoV-2 convalescent individuals. Participants in the trial were split at random into five groups of five each, receiving low-dose or high-dose Ad26.COV2.S once or twice, or else placebo on both occasions. Investigators remained blinded to trial group allocation during experiments and outcome assessment.

Study-wide conclusions, independent of this receptor: Substantial breadth of spike-specific CD8+ and CD4+ T cell responses was reported after vaccination. Compared with placebo recipients, Ad26.COV2.S recipients showed higher spike-specific TCR breadth (P = 0.0014). It was noted by the authors that total T cell responses may have been underestimated by the TCR breadth and depth analyses. Comparing responses between vaccine doses or regimens was not something the study was powered to do. Vaccine and placebo recipients had comparable non-spike TCR breadth, which fits with the vaccine containing only spike.

Spanning cysteine to phenylalanine, the CDR3 consists of 15 amino acids. Kept here is only the CDR3 DNA, which spans 45 bases and is read in frame from base 1. The junction carries 12 bases between V and J, which are trimmed by 1 base and 4 bases respectively. CDR1 SEHNR and CDR2 FQNEAQ were looked up in the germline V gene (reference sequence). The treatment or condition label for this specimen denotes: 15 to 20 received Ad26.COV2.S at low or high dose, single or two shots; about 5 received placebo; per-sample allocation not given. Repertoires of vaccine and placebo recipients were sequenced from samples taken on day 63 after the first injection. Cohort 1b enrolled 20 to 30 adults aged 18-55 years at a single site in Boston, USA, between 29 July and 7 August 2020. Ad26.COV2.S consisted of a replication-incompetent adenovirus type 26 vector by which a prefusion-stabilized SARS-CoV-2 spike protein from the original Wuhan strain was expressed.

The starting material was peripheral blood, obtained in a trial of Ad26.COV2.S vaccine versus placebo. The rearrangement combines TRBV7-9 with TRBJ2-3; the D gene is perhaps TRBD1, from 6 matching bases. The receptor's source is a person aged 18-65 years who received the Ad26.COV2.S COVID-19 vaccine or a placebo. CDR3 reads: CASSLGVGGADTQYF. The sequenced DNA is TGTGCCAGCAGCTTAGGGGTAGGGGGAGCAGATACGCAGTATTTT. This CDR3, with the reference TRBV7-9 and TRBJ2-3 proteins standing in past its ends, gives the full variable domain DTGVSQNPRHKITKRGQNVTFRCDPISEHNRLYWYRQTLGQGPEFLTYFQNEAQLEKSRLLSDRFSAERPKGSFSTLEIQRTEQGDSAMYLCASSLGVGGADTQYFGPGTRLTVL.